This is a list of T cell receptor beta chains from one sample in a study of PD-1 blockade in classical Hodgkin lymphoma. The method was immunoSEQ multiplex PCR; TCRdb's version includes in-frame clones alone and lacks a portion of them. The sample shows 75,000 to 100,000 clones, 81% of them seen only once. The starting material was peripheral blood mononuclear cells (PBMCs), obtained before the second cycle of nivolumab. Source of these receptors: a human donor with classical Hodgkin lymphoma. Each CDR3 is given with its conserved first and last residue. A D gene is named only where the DNA matches it firmly. For some rows the clone size is stated as once, few or many, or as a class when expanded; others skip it.

- | TRBJ2-3 | TRBD1 | TRBV18 | CASSPPGQGSDTQYF | TGTGCCAGCTCACCGCCGGGACAGGGGTCAGATACGCAGTATTTT
few | TRBJ2-2 | - | TRBV13 | CASSLMGISNTGELFF | TGTGCCAGCAGCTTAATGGGGATATCGAACACCGGGGAGCTGTTTTTT
few | TRBJ1-5 | - | TRBV2 | CASTDSAGRGNQPQHF | TGTGCCAGCACGGACAGCGCCGGGCGAGGCAATCAGCCCCAGCATTTT
few | TRBJ1-1 | - | TRBV25-1 | CASSDRGEKAFF | TGTGCCAGCAGTGACCGGGGAGAGAAAGCTTTCTTT
- | TRBJ2-3 | - | TRBV2 | CASSRQTDTQYF | TGTGCCAGCAGTCGACAGACAGATACGCAGTATTTT
- | TRBJ2-4 | - | TRBV5-6 | CASSLVGSLQNIQYF | TGTGCCAGCAGCTTGGTTGGCTCGCTCCAAAACATTCAGTACTTC
- | TRBJ2-7 | TRBD1 | TRBV18 | CASSPPLTGAPYEQYF | TGTGCCAGCTCACCACCGTTGACAGGGGCCCCCTACGAGCAGTACTTC
- | TRBJ2-5 | - | TRBV28 | CASRGGISRRSETQYF | TGTGCCAGCAGAGGAGGGATCTCAAGACGCTCAGAGACCCAGTACTTC
- | TRBJ2-7 | - | TRBV10-1 | CASSPVQGSYEQYF | TGCGCCAGCAGTCCGGTACAGGGCTCCTACGAGCAGTACTTC
few | TRBJ2-7 | TRBD1 | TRBV28 | CASSFQDRFYEQYF | TGTGCCAGCAGTTTCCAGGACAGGTTCTACGAGCAGTACTTC
- | TRBJ1-5 | - | TRBV5-1 | CASSLAPDDQPQHF | TGCGCCAGCAGCTTGGCTCCGGACGATCAGCCCCAGCATTTT
- | TRBJ2-7 | - | TRBV5-4 | CASTNTRQNYEQYF | TGTGCCAGCACCAATACTCGACAGAACTACGAGCAGTACTTC
- | TRBJ1-1 | - | TRBV18 | CASSYQPGGSTEAFF | TGTGCCAGCTCCTACCAACCGGGTGGGAGTACTGAAGCTTTCTTT
few | TRBJ1-2 | - | TRBV27 | CASSLSRGGYGYTF | TGTGCCAGCAGTTTATCGAGAGGGGGCTATGGCTACACCTTC
- | TRBJ2-5 | - | TRBV29-1 | CSVRQQETQYF | TGCAGCGTTAGACAGCAAGAGACCCAGTACTTC
- | TRBJ2-1 | TRBD2 | TRBV7-9 | CASSLVASGSHEQFF | TGTGCCAGCAGCTTAGTGGCTAGCGGGAGTCATGAGCAGTTCTTC
many | TRBJ1-1 | - | TRBV19 | CASTLPMGAEAFF | TGTGCCAGTACCCTCCCGATGGGGGCTGAAGCTTTCTTT
- | TRBJ2-2 | TRBD2 | TRBV4-2 | CASSRKAGGPVDTGELFF | TGTGCCAGCAGCCGAAAAGCGGGAGGGCCCGTGGACACCGGGGAGCTGTTTTTT
- | TRBJ2-7 | - | TRBV19 | CASSIADSYEQYF | TGTGCCAGTAGTATAGCGGACTCCTACGAGCAGTACTTC
- | TRBJ1-1 | - | TRBV10-3 | CAIRGGLAGMNTEAFF | TGTGCCATCAGAGGTGGGCTCGCGGGCATGAACACTGAAGCTTTCTTT
- | TRBJ1-5 | - | TRBV5-1 | CASSLDLNQPQHF | TGCGCCAGCAGCTTGGACCTTAATCAGCCCCAGCATTTT
once | TRBJ1-4 | - | TRBV15 | CATSRQGGGNEKLFF | TGTGCCACCAGCAGACAGGGCGGAGGTAATGAAAAACTGTTTTTT
- | TRBJ1-2 | - | TRBV2 | CASRVVGQANYGYTF | TGTGCCAGCAGGGTGGTCGGCCAAGCTAACTATGGCTACACCTTC
- | TRBJ2-5 | TRBD2 | TRBV27 | CASSLPLAGGPETQYF | TGTGCCAGCAGTCTCCCCCTAGCGGGAGGACCAGAGACCCAGTACTTC
- | TRBJ1-3 | TRBD1 | TRBV7-9 | CASSLAGGTGDGNTIYF | TGTGCCAGCAGCTTAGCGGGAGGGACAGGAGATGGAAACACCATATATTTT
- | TRBJ2-3 | - | TRBV29-1 | CSVEEGADTQYF | TGCAGCGTTGAGGAAGGGGCAGATACGCAGTATTTT
- | TRBJ2-1 | TRBD2 | TRBV6-5 | CASSYLGLAEYNEQFF | TGTGCCAGCAGTTACCTTGGACTAGCGGAATACAATGAGCAGTTCTTC
- | TRBJ1-1 | TRBD1 | TRBV29-1 | CSVRTGAYTEAFF | TGCAGCGTCAGGACAGGAGCTTACACTGAAGCTTTCTTT
- | TRBJ2-7 | - | TRBV28 | CASSSPPSPPYEQYF | TGTGCCAGCAGTTCCCCCCCCTCACCACCCTACGAGCAGTACTTC
few | TRBJ2-7 | TRBD1 | TRBV7-2 | CASSYQQDPGQGAYEQYF | TGTGCCAGCAGCTACCAGCAAGATCCGGGACAGGGGGCTTACGAGCAGTACTTC
- | TRBJ1-2 | - | TRBV14 | CASSHDSSYGYTF | TGTGCCAGCAGCCACGACAGTTCATATGGCTACACCTTC
- | TRBJ2-3 | TRBD2 | TRBV10-1 | CASSETYSSGSSTDTQYF | TGCGCCAGCAGTGAGACCTACTCTAGCGGATCTAGCACAGATACGCAGTATTTT
- | TRBJ2-3 | - | TRBV5-1 | CASSSEEDTQYF | TGCGCCAGCAGCTCCGAGGAGGATACGCAGTATTTT
once | TRBJ2-1 | - | TRBV14 | CASSLHAEPTYNEQFF | TGTGCCAGCAGCCTCCATGCGGAGCCCACCTACAATGAGCAGTTCTTC
- | TRBJ2-7 | - | TRBV18 | CASSRDYEQYF | TGTGCCAGCTCACGGGACTACGAGCAGTACTTC
- | TRBJ1-5 | TRBD1 | TRBV5-1 | CASSLFGTGANQPQHF | TGCGCCAGCAGCTTGTTCGGGACAGGCGCAAATCAGCCCCAGCATTTT
few | TRBJ1-1 | - | TRBV18 | CASSPTNTEAFF | TGTGCCAGCTCACCAACGAACACTGAAGCTTTCTTT
few | TRBJ2-2 | - | TRBV11-3 | CASSLGGTGRQLFF | TGTGCCAGCAGCTTAGGGGGAACAGGCCGGCAGCTGTTTTTT
- | TRBJ2-6 | - | TRBV29-1 | CSVITGRQSGANVLTF | TGCAGCGTTATAACAGGGAGGCAGTCTGGGGCCAACGTCCTGACTTTC
few | TRBJ2-3 | TRBD1 | TRBV5-4 | CASSLSGGGTDTQYF | TGTGCCAGCAGCTTGTCAGGGGGCGGCACAGATACGCAGTATTTT
- | TRBJ2-6 | - | TRBV28 | CASSFGTRLSGANVLTF | TGTGCCAGCAGTTTCGGCACCCGCCTCTCTGGGGCCAACGTCCTGACTTTC
- | TRBJ2-3 | - | TRBV6-4 | CASSADRPTDTQYF | TGTGCCAGCAGTGCCGACAGACCCACAGATACGCAGTATTTT
- | TRBJ2-3 | - | TRBV28 | CASRFGGTDTQYF | TGTGCCAGCAGGTTCGGCGGCACAGATACGCAGTATTTT
- | TRBJ1-2 | - | TRBV12-5 | CASGLIRGPYTF | TGTGCTAGTGGTTTGATTCGGGGGCCCTACACCTTC
- | TRBJ2-5 | - | TRBV6-1 | CASSEQRKETQYF | TGTGCCAGCAGTGAACAGCGGAAAGAGACCCAGTACTTC
- | TRBJ2-7 | TRBD2 | TRBV10-3 | CAISESAGEYEQYF | TGTGCCATCAGTGAGTCCGCGGGAGAATACGAGCAGTACTTC